These T cell receptor beta chains were read from a single sample in a study of brain T cells in children with intractable seizures. Profiling relied on immunoSEQ multiplex PCR, and the TCRdb table lists in-frame clones only, not all of them. Here the sample spans a few hundred thousand clones, more than 85% being singletons. The sample here was peripheral blood, taken 4 to 5 months after surgery. These receptors all come from a boy younger than two with tuberous sclerosis and intractable seizures. Both conserved end residues are part of each CDR3. Fields, in order: D gene, V gene, J gene, clone size, CDR3 protein, CDR3 DNA. D genes are given only for firm matches. Only part of the rows carry a size: once, few, many, or a class if the clone is expanded.

TRBD1	TRBV7-3	TRBJ2-7	-	CASSLDRDSYEQYF	TGTGCCAGCAGCCTAGACCGGGACAGCTACGAGCAGTACTTC
-	TRBV4-1	TRBJ2-3	once	CASSHAETSTDTQYF	TGCGCCAGCAGCCATGCTGAGACCAGCACAGATACGCAGTATTTT
-	TRBV25-1	TRBJ2-1	-	CASSELKGEQFF	TGTGCCAGCAGTGAATTGAAGGGTGAGCAGTTCTTC
-	TRBV9	TRBJ1-2	-	CASSVDSRTGTGYTF	TGTGCCAGCAGCGTAGACAGTAGAACAGGGACCGGCTACACCTTC
TRBD2	TRBV29-1	TRBJ2-7	-	CSVVAGRSYEQYF	TGCAGCGTTGTAGCGGGACGCTCCTACGAGCAGTACTTC
-	TRBV7-9	TRBJ1-3	-	CAIQEGESSGNTIYF	TGTGCCATCCAAGAGGGGGAAAGCTCTGGAAACACCATATATTTT
TRBD1	TRBV7-9	TRBJ2-1	-	CASSLGGLRDRANEQFF	TGTGCCAGCAGCTTAGGGGGTCTGAGGGACAGGGCGAATGAGCAGTTCTTC
TRBD2	TRBV19	TRBJ2-6	-	CASSFSGGGSGANVLTF	TGTGCCAGTAGTTTTAGCGGGGGGGGCTCTGGGGCCAACGTCCTGACTTTC
TRBD1	TRBV6-1	TRBJ1-2	-	CASSESVGDRGIYGYTF	TGTGCCAGCAGTGAATCGGTTGGGGACAGGGGGATCTATGGCTACACCTTC
-	TRBV7-6	TRBJ1-6	-	CASSLEGGRYSPLHF	TGTGCCAGCAGCTTAGAGGGGGGGCGTTATTCACCCCTCCACTTT
-	TRBV5-3	TRBJ2-1	-	CARSPYSLERVDNEQFF	TGTGCCAGAAGCCCCTACTCCCTCGAACGGGTCGACAATGAGCAGTTCTTC
-	TRBV30	TRBJ1-5	-	CAWSPSFRSNQPQHF	TGTGCCTGGAGTCCGAGCTTTAGGAGCAATCAGCCCCAGCATTTT
TRBD1	TRBV6-1	TRBJ1-5	-	CASSDPRTGNQPQHF	TGTGCCAGCAGTGATCCTCGGACAGGGAATCAGCCCCAGCATTTT
-	TRBV6-5	TRBJ1-1	once	CASSSRRGGTEAFF	TGTGCCAGCAGTTCGAGACGTGGGGGCACTGAAGCTTTCTTT
-	TRBV20-1	TRBJ2-7	-	CSASQGYEQYF	TGCAGTGCTAGCCAGGGCTACGAGCAGTACTTC
-	TRBV30	TRBJ2-2	-	CAWTMDMEELFF	TGTGCCTGGACCATGGACATGGAGGAGCTGTTTTTT
-	TRBV19	TRBJ1-1	-	CASSIQASGTEAFF	TGTGCCAGTAGTATCCAGGCGAGTGGTACTGAAGCTTTCTTT
-	TRBV7-2	TRBJ2-1	-	CASSLETGNPYNEQFF	TGTGCCAGCAGCTTAGAGACAGGCAACCCCTACAATGAGCAGTTCTTC
-	TRBV7-2	TRBJ2-7	-	CASSWGRSYEQYF	TGTGCCAGCAGCTGGGGACGGAGCTACGAGCAGTACTTC
-	TRBV28	TRBJ2-3	-	CASSPPRGEEDTQYF	TGTGCCAGCAGCCCCCCGAGGGGGGAAGAAGATACGCAGTATTTT
-	TRBV19	TRBJ1-1	-	CASSISWQGGTEAFF	TGTGCCAGTAGTATATCGTGGCAGGGAGGGACTGAAGCTTTCTTT
-	TRBV12-3/TRBV12-4	TRBJ1-1	few	CASSFRPLSEAFF	TGTGCCAGCAGTTTCCGCCCCCTCTCTGAAGCTTTCTTT
TRBD2	TRBV7-9	TRBJ2-3	-	CASSPEGGGAVGTDTQYF	TGTGCCAGCAGCCCCGAGGGCGGGGGGGCGGTCGGCACAGATACGCAGTATTTT
-	TRBV29-1	TRBJ1-2	-	CSAATGVRVHGYTF	TGCAGCGCCGCTACCGGAGTCAGGGTGCACGGCTACACCTTC
TRBD2	TRBV5-6	TRBJ2-5	-	CASSLGRGVETQYF	TGTGCCAGCAGCTTGGGCCGGGGGGTAGAGACCCAGTACTTC
-	TRBV28	TRBJ1-5	-	CASRVYSGSNQPQHF	TGTGCCAGCAGGGTTTATTCGGGTAGCAATCAGCCCCAGCATTTT
-	TRBV4-2	TRBJ2-2	-	CASSQDPQASTGELFF	TGTGCCAGCAGCCAAGATCCACAGGCGTCCACCGGGGAGCTGTTTTTT
-	TRBV30	TRBJ1-1	-	CAWSFGPGTEAFF	TGTGCCTGGAGTTTCGGCCCGGGGACTGAAGCTTTCTTT
-	TRBV5-8	TRBJ2-3	-	CASSFRRGPGGTDTQYF	TGTGCCAGCAGCTTCCGCCGGGGCCCCGGAGGCACAGATACGCAGTATTTT
TRBD1	TRBV5-4	TRBJ2-1	-	CASSKVETGQGYNEQFF	TGTGCCAGCAGCAAGGTTGAAACGGGACAGGGGTACAATGAGCAGTTCTTC
-	TRBV5-4	TRBJ1-6	-	CASSLDAGQTANSPLHF	TGTGCCAGCAGCTTGGATGCGGGCCAGACTGCTAATTCACCCCTCCACTTT
-	TRBV28	TRBJ2-1	-	CASSLMWGRGSNEQFF	TGTGCCAGCAGTTTAATGTGGGGCAGGGGATCCAATGAGCAGTTCTTC
-	TRBV30	TRBJ1-6	-	CAWEPGPTNSPLHF	TGTGCCTGGGAACCGGGACCAACCAATTCACCCCTCCACTTT
-	TRBV15	TRBJ2-5	-	CATSRWYQMRAQETQYF	TGTGCCACCAGCAGATGGTATCAAATGAGGGCTCAAGAGACCCAGTACTTC
-	TRBV2	TRBJ2-5	-	CASTGQGGETQYF	TGTGCCAGCACCGGGCAGGGGGGAGAGACCCAGTACTTC
TRBD1	TRBV4-2	TRBJ2-2	-	CASSHAGGGGELFF	TGTGCCAGCAGCCACGCAGGGGGCGGCGGGGAGCTGTTTTTT
-	TRBV7-9	TRBJ1-1	-	CASSLIEVGMRTEAFF	TGTGCCAGCAGCTTAATTGAAGTGGGGATGAGGACTGAAGCTTTCTTT
-	TRBV29-1	TRBJ1-4	-	CSVVYEEKLFF	TGCAGCGTTGTCTACGAGGAAAAACTGTTTTTT
-	TRBV5-4	TRBJ1-5	-	CASSPFPGDNQPQHF	TGTGCCAGCAGCCCCTTCCCCGGGGACAATCAGCCCCAGCATTTT
-	TRBV5-6	TRBJ1-6	once	CASSSWVYRNNSPLHF	TGTGCCAGCAGCTCATGGGTTTACAGGAACAATTCACCCCTCCACTTT
-	TRBV11-2	TRBJ2-5	-	CASSPSGETQYF	TGTGCCAGCAGCCCCTCCGGGGAGACCCAGTACTTC
-	TRBV7-6	TRBJ2-1	-	CASSLDGRPLENEQFF	TGTGCCAGCAGCTTAGATGGGCGACCCCTTGAGAATGAGCAGTTCTTC
TRBD2	TRBV28	TRBJ2-7	-	CAIGTRSNYEQYF	TGTGCCATCGGGACTAGAAGCAACTACGAGCAGTACTTC
-	TRBV6-6	TRBJ2-5	-	CASSPGQGQETQYF	TGTGCCAGCAGCCCCGGTCAGGGGCAAGAGACCCAGTACTTC
TRBD1	TRBV6-5	TRBJ1-2	-	CASSSGTGFYGYTF	TGTGCCAGCAGTTCCGGGACAGGGTTCTATGGCTACACCTTC
-	TRBV6-5	TRBJ1-6	-	CASSDSANSPLHF	TGTGCCAGCTCGGACAGCGCTAATTCACCCCTCCACTTT
TRBD1	TRBV6-5	TRBJ1-1	once	CASSYRTGANTEAFF	TGTGCCAGCAGTTACCGGACAGGGGCGAACACTGAAGCTTTCTTT
-	TRBV18	TRBJ2-7	-	CASSPTVDRQYF	TGTGCCAGCTCACCAACGGTGGACAGGCAGTACTTC
-	TRBV19	TRBJ2-5	-	CASSIRGQETQYF	TGTGCCAGTAGTATTCGCGGCCAAGAGACCCAGTACTTC
TRBD1	TRBV13	TRBJ2-7	-	CASSFRDSPYEQYF	TGTGCCAGCAGCTTCCGGGACAGTCCCTACGAGCAGTACTTC
-	TRBV4-2	TRBJ1-1	-	CASSQGYSSGNTEAFF	TGTGCCAGCAGCCAAGGGTACAGTTCAGGGAACACTGAAGCTTTCTTT
TRBD2	TRBV11-2	TRBJ2-1	-	CASTTMTSGRGEQFF	TGTGCCAGCACAACCATGACTAGCGGGAGAGGTGAGCAGTTCTTC
TRBD1	TRBV11-2	TRBJ2-7	-	CASSPGTGTYEQYF	TGTGCCAGCAGCCCCGGGACAGGGACCTACGAGCAGTACTTC
-	TRBV18	TRBJ2-3	-	CASSPQGQAQYF	TGTGCCAGCTCACCGCAGGGGCAGGCGCAGTATTTT
TRBD2	TRBV19	TRBJ2-1	once	CASSIGTSGRAEQFF	TGTGCCAGTAGTATCGGGACTAGCGGGAGGGCTGAGCAGTTCTTC
-	TRBV7-3	TRBJ1-1	-	CASSLWGQGTEAFF	TGTGCCAGCAGCTTATGGGGGCAAGGTACTGAAGCTTTCTTT
TRBD1	TRBV18	TRBJ1-2	-	CASSPPAGTAKGGYTF	TGTGCCAGCTCACCGCCAGCCGGGACAGCTAAGGGTGGCTACACCTTC